A single sample gave rise to the 25 T cell receptor beta chains below, sequenced in a study of shared clonotypes between healthy human individuals. This table comes from immunoSEQ multiplex PCR, and its TCRdb copy is limited to in-frame clones, with some not included. The sample lists 2,500,000 or so clones, 85% to 95% occurring once. Sample: naive CD4+ T cells from PBMCs. The subset is: CD45RA+ positively selected. These receptors all stem from a man aged 18 to 30 in good health. Some clones in this sample may be carry-over from other donors' samples.

The gene calls are TRBV6-1 and TRBJ2-7, with 8 positions matching TRBD2. The CDR3 is 15 residues long. Germline V gene sequence: CDR1 MNHNS, CDR2 SASEGT. The V segment lost 1 base and the J segment 4 bases; nucleotides outside the gene matches: 6. This chain's CDR3 is CASSEELAGLYEQYF. The CDR3 nucleotides read TGTGCCAGCAGTGAAGAATTAGCGGGACTGTACGAGCAGTACTTC.

The genes are TRBV28 and TRBJ2-7, with 7 positions matching TRBD2. The CDR3 runs 9 residues. The V and J ends lost 8 bases and 12 bases, in that order; junction bases with no gene match: 4. Germline V gives CDR1 MDHEN, CDR2 SYDVKM. The CDR3 DNA reads TGTGCCAGCGGGGGGGAATTGTACTTC. Its protein product is CASGGELYF.

The genes are TRBV28 and TRBJ2-7; tentatively, D is TRBD2 (6 bases). CDR3 length: 11 residues. Per the germline V gene, CDR1 is MDHEN and CDR2 is SYDVKM. V lost 8 bases, J lost 7 bases, and 12 bases lay in between. The CDR3 sequence: CASGGTREQYF. As DNA, the CDR3 is TGTGCCAGCGGGGGGACGCGGGAGCAGTACTTC.

V and J are TRBV10-2 and TRBJ2-2; TRBD2 agrees at 10 bases. Germline trimming cut 10 bases from V and 5 bases from J; bases unmatched to any gene: 13. The germline V gene has CDR1 WSHSY and CDR2 SAAADI. CDR3 length equals 16 residues. The CDR3 sequence: CATLSLAGVGTGELFF. The CDR3 nucleotides read TGCGCCACCCTTTCTCTAGCGGGAGTAGGGACCGGGGAGCTGTTTTTT.

The chain uses TRBV11-2 and TRBJ2-1, with 12 bases aligning to TRBD2. The V gene end was trimmed by 1 base and the J gene end by 4 bases; junction bases not matched to a gene: 5. The CDR3 totals 17 residues. Germline CDR1 SGHAT, CDR2 FQNNGV. The CDR3 bases are TGTGCCAGCAGCTTAGGCGCTAGCGGGAGGGTATACAATGAGCAGTTCTTC. Its protein product is CASSLGASGRVYNEQFF.

The chain employs TRBV6-1 and TRBJ1-4; 9 nucleotides line up with TRBD1. The CDR3 is 13 amino acids. V lost 6 bases, J lost 7 bases, and 3 bases stayed unmatched. Germline V gene data show CDR1 as MNHNS and CDR2 as SASEGT. The CDR3 DNA follows: TGTGCCAGCAGGGGGACAGGGACTGAAAAACTGTTTTTT. Translating gives CASRGTGTEKLFF.

This chain uses TRBV7-8 with TRBJ1-1; perhaps TRBD1 as D (6 bases). Per the germline V gene, CDR1 is SGHVS and CDR2 is FQNEAQ. Trimming shortened V by 5 bases and J by 0 bases, and 13 bases separated the two germline ends. This CDR3 has 15 residues. The CDR3: CASSAGHQLNTEAFF. CDR3 nucleotides: TGTGCCAGCAGCGCGGGACACCAGTTGAACACTGAAGCTTTCTTT.

The chain uses TRBV5-8 and TRBJ2-3; D is ambiguous. Germline CDR1 SGHTS, CDR2 YDEGEE. V was pared by 3 bases and J by 6 bases, with 17 bases between. The CDR3 totals 15 residues. CDR3 in DNA: TGTGCCAGCAGCTCACAGTCCAGCAGGTGGGATACGCAGTATTTT. Its translation is CASSSQSSRWDTQYF.

The rearrangement joins TRBV7-9 to TRBJ1-2; D perhaps matches TRBD1 (5 bases). Between the trimmed V and J ends, which lost 6 bases and 2 bases, there was a span of 16 bases. CDR3 length: 15 residues. The germline CDR1 and CDR2 sequences are SEHNR and FQNEAQ (reference sequence). This CDR3 is CASSHTGTANYGYTF. CDR3 coding DNA: TGTGCCAGCAGTCATACCGGGACGGCGAACTATGGCTACACCTTC.

V is TRBV19 and J is TRBJ2-7; TRBD1 is a possible D gene (5 bases). Germline CDR1 and CDR2: LNHDA and SQIVND (reference sequence). The CDR3 runs to 15 residues. The germline V and J ends were trimmed by 0 bases and 2 bases, with 11 bases remaining between them. This chain's CDR3 is CASSIDGQIPYEQYF. Here the CDR3 DNA reads TGTGCCAGTAGTATAGATGGACAAATCCCCTACGAGCAGTACTTC.

The chain links TRBV28 to TRBJ2-3; weak D call: TRBD1 (6 bases). The CDR3 sequence is 14 residues long. The germline gives CDR1 MDHEN, CDR2 SYDVKM. Trimming removed 6 bases at V and 4 bases at J, with 14 bases between. DNA for the CDR3: TGTGCCAGCAGAAGGGACACAAGGGCAGATACGCAGTATTTT. This encodes CASRRDTRADTQYF.

The V gene is TRBV7-2, the J gene TRBJ2-7, with D uncertain. Per germline, CDR1 SGHTA and CDR2 FQGNSA. V shed 2 bases and J shed 2 bases, with 7 bases lying between them. This CDR3 contains 13 residues. CDR3 region: CASSLTTPYEQYF. The CDR3 nucleotides read TGTGCCAGCAGCTTAACGACGCCCTACGAGCAGTACTTC.

J is TRBJ1-1 and V is TRBV10-3; D not certain. The V end lost 2 bases, the J end lost 0 bases, and 7 bases lay between the germline ends. This CDR3 is built from 14 residues. The germline V gene has CDR1 ENHRY and CDR2 SYGVKD. In nucleotides, the CDR3 is TGTGCCATCAGTGAGATGGGAATGAACACTGAAGCTTTCTTT. It codes for CAISEMGMNTEAFF.

This chain's CDR3 is CASSLSAQGVYYEQYF. DNA for the CDR3: TGTGCCAGCAGCCTATCCGCCCAGGGGGTTTATTACGAGCAGTACTTC. This chain uses TRBV4-2 with TRBJ2-7, with TRBD1 matching 7 bases. Trimming at V came to 4 bases and at J to 4 bases, leaving 13 bases not matched to a gene. The CDR3 covers 16 residues. Looked up from germline, CDR1 is LGHNA and CDR2 is YNFKEQ.

The rearrangement uses TRBV14 and TRBJ2-7, with D unresolved. The ends were cut back, 0 bases at V and 6 bases at J, with 9 bases in the middle. Looked up from germline, CDR1 is SGHDN and CDR2 is FVKESK. The CDR3 sequence is 13 residues long. CDR3 amino acids: CASSQEIGSEQYF. CDR3 DNA: TGTGCCAGCAGCCAAGAAATCGGCAGCGAGCAGTACTTC.

The chain links TRBV10-3 to TRBJ2-2; D is uncertain. Germline CDR1 is ENHRY and CDR2 is SYGVKD. Trimming removed 7 bases from V and 5 bases from J, with 14 bases in between. The CDR3 has 14 residues. CDR3 coding DNA: TGTGCCATCACCCCGCAGCAACCTACCGGGGAGCTGTTTTTT. This codes for CAITPQQPTGELFF.

This clone was observed once. This chain links TRBV28 with TRBJ2-6; TRBD1 is a possible D gene (6 bases). Germline CDR1 is MDHEN and CDR2 is SYDVKM. The CDR3 totals 16 residues. Trimming left V 6 bases short and J 3 bases short, with 15 bases between. The CDR3 sequence: CASRNQQGRGANVLTF. In nucleotides, the CDR3 is TGTGCCAGCAGGAACCAACAGGGACGTGGGGCCAACGTCCTGACTTTC.

The chain couples TRBV4-1 to TRBJ1-3; D gene uncertain. This CDR3 has 16 residues. V was clipped by 0 bases and J by 0 bases, with 9 bases between them. CDR1 and CDR2 from the germline V gene are MGHRA and YSYEKL. The CDR3, as DNA: TGCGCCAGCAGCCAAGATGGGTACAGCTCTGGAAACACCATATATTTT. Its protein product is CASSQDGYSSGNTIYF.

The chain's CDR3 is CATNTLSGSIETQYF. The DNA of the CDR3 is TGCGCCACCAACACCCTTAGCGGGAGTATCGAGACCCAGTACTTC. V is TRBV10-1 and J is TRBJ2-5; 9 bases agree with TRBD2. Germline CDR1 WNHNN, CDR2 SYGVQD (reference sequence). This CDR3 contains 15 residues. V trimming: 10 bases; J trimming: 5 bases; junction bases outside the gene matches: 14.

The genes are TRBV11-2 and TRBJ1-1; TRBD1 matches at 7 bases. There are 16 residues in the CDR3. CDR1 and CDR2 (germline): SGHAT, FQNNGV. Trimming cost V 3 bases and J 2 bases; bases outside gene matches: 9. CDR3 residues: CASSFGPGQFNTEAFF. CDR3 coding DNA: TGTGCCAGCAGCTTTGGGCCGGGACAGTTTAACACTGAAGCTTTCTTT.

The chain recombines TRBV9 with TRBJ1-4, with D perhaps matching TRBD1 (5 bases). This CDR3 has 16 residues. In germline, CDR1 is SGDLS, CDR2 YYNGEE. V lost 0 bases to trimming and J lost 6 bases, with 15 bases between them. This chain's CDR3 is CASSVGVQAGYEKLFF. DNA for the CDR3: TGTGCCAGCAGCGTAGGTGTTCAGGCAGGGTATGAAAAACTGTTTTTT.

The chain recombines TRBV28 with TRBJ1-5; 9 nucleotides align to TRBD1. CDR1 and CDR2 from the germline V gene are MDHEN and SYDVKM. This CDR3 has 15 residues. V lost 5 bases and J lost 7; bases outside the gene matches: 9. CDR3 bases: TGTGCCAGCAGTCCCCCTGACAGGGGGGCCCAGCCCCAGCATTTT. Protein product: CASSPPDRGAQPQHF.

For the CDR3, the DNA is TGTGCCATCAGTGATATCGGGGCTAGCGGGAAGAATGAGCAGTTCTTC. It is translated as CAISDIGASGKNEQFF. The chain is built from TRBV10-3 and TRBJ2-1; 9 bases map to TRBD2. The V and J ends lost 3 bases and 7 bases, in that order; junction bases with no gene match: 10. The length of the CDR3 is 16 residues. Germline V gene lookup returns CDR1 ENHRY and CDR2 SYGVKD.

The chain combines TRBV28 with TRBJ1-5; the D gene is possibly TRBD1 (5 bases). Germline V gives CDR1 MDHEN, CDR2 SYDVKM. Trimming took off 0 bases at V and 2 bases at J, with 8 bases between the two ends. CDR3 length: 15 amino acids. In DNA form, the CDR3 reads TGTGCCAGCAGTTTATGGTGGGGGGGCAATCAGCCCCAGCATTTT. Amino acid sequence: CASSLWWGGNQPQHF.

The CDR3 region has the DNA TGTGCCAGCAGCTTGCCGGGGGCTGGCTATGGCTACACCTTC. Translated: CASSLPGAGYGYTF. The chain carries TRBV5-6 and TRBJ1-2, with D perhaps matching TRBD1 (6 bases). Trimming stripped 1 base from V and 4 bases from J, with 11 bases between. Germline CDR1 and CDR2: SGHDT and YYEEEE. The CDR3 is 14 amino acids.